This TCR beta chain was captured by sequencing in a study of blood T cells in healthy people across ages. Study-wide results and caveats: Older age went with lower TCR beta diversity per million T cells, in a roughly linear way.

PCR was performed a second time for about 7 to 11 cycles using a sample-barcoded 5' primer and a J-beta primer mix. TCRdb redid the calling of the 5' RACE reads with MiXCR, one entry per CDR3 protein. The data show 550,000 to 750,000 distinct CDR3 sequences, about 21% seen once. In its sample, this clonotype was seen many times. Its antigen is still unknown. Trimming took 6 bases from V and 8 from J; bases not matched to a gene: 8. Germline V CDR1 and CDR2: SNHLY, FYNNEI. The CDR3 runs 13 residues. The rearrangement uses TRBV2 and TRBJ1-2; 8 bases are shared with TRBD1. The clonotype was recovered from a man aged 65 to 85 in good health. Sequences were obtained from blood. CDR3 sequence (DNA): TGTGCCAGCAGCCCCGGACAGGGAGGAGGCTACACCTTC. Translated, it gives CASSPGQGGGYTF.